One and the same sample provided the 19 T cell receptor beta chains below, sequenced in a study of blood T cell repertoires in COVID-19. Sequencing used immunoSEQ multiplex PCR; TCRdb keeps in-frame clones, though not all of them. The sample lists about 220,000 clones; 84% were seen once. The sequencing sample was made of PBMCs or T cells enriched from blood (not recorded which). Every receptor here comes from a woman in her forties who had recovered from COVID-19.

The chain has TRBV5-1 and TRBJ2-6; the D gene is possibly TRBD2 (6 bases). Germline lookup yields CDR1 SGHRS and CDR2 YFSETQ. Trimming stripped 4 bases from V and 2 bases from J, with 10 bases between. The CDR3 contains 15 residues. CDR3 sequence: CASSAGTTGANVLTF. The CDR3 DNA reads as TGCGCCAGCAGCGCGGGAACGACTGGGGCCAACGTCCTGACTTTC.

This clone appeared once. The rearrangement uses TRBV29-1 and TRBJ2-1; TRBD2 is a possible D gene (5 bases). With 5 bases removed from V and 3 bases from J, the gap between germline ends came to 8 bases. CDR1 is SQVTM and CDR2 is ANQGSEA in the germline V gene. The CDR3 covers 12 residues. CDR3 amino acids: CSVRRDYNEQFF. CDR3 coding DNA: TGCAGCGTTCGACGGGACTACAATGAGCAGTTCTTC.

This rearrangement joins TRBV30 to TRBJ2-2; weak D call: TRBD2 (6 bases). The germline V gene has CDR1 GTSNPN and CDR2 SVGIG (reference sequence). Trimming pared 4 bases from V and 1 base from J, leaving 10 bases between. The CDR3 consists of 14 residues. CDR3 nucleotides: TGTGCCTGGAAGGGAGGCATGAACACCGGGGAGCTGTTTTTT. Translation: CAWKGGMNTGELFF.

J is TRBJ2-6 and V is TRBV7-9; 8 bases agree with TRBD1. Per germline, CDR1 SEHNR and CDR2 FQNEAQ (reference sequence). This CDR3 is built from 17 residues. J lost 4 bases, V lost 1 base, and 6 bases had no gene match. This chain's CDR3 is CASSLGAGGTGANVLTF. The CDR3 region has the DNA TGTGCCAGCAGCTTAGGGGCAGGGGGCACGGGGGCCAACGTCCTGACTTTC.

The chain combines TRBV30 with TRBJ2-5, with 7 bases identical to TRBD2. After removal of 2 bases from V and 5 bases from J, the junction contained 5 bases not matched to a gene. Germline V gives CDR1 GTSNPN, CDR2 SVGIG (reference sequence). This CDR3 comprises 13 residues. The CDR3 DNA is TGTGCCTGGAGTATAGGGCGGGAGGAGACCCAGTACTTC. Amino acids: CAWSIGREETQYF.

V is TRBV19 and J is TRBJ1-1; D is possibly TRBD1 (6 bases). Trimming shortened V by 2 bases and J by 3 bases, and 19 bases separated the two germline ends. Germline CDR1 LNHDA, CDR2 SQIVND (reference sequence). There are 17 residues in the CDR3. In DNA, the CDR3 is TGTGCCAGTAGTATAATCCCCGGGGGGGGGCGGCACACTGAAGCTTTCTTT. It encodes CASSIIPGGGRHTEAFF.

This chain links TRBV28 with TRBJ1-4, with D unresolved. The CDR3 is made up of 15 amino acids. Germline V CDR1 and CDR2: MDHEN, SYDVKM. The V gene lost 4 bases and the J gene lost 0 bases, with 9 bases spanning the gap. DNA of the CDR3: TGTGCCAGCAGTTCCCCTCAGGCAACTAATGAAAAACTGTTTTTT. Translated: CASSSPQATNEKLFF.

This rearrangement joins TRBV5-5 to TRBJ1-5; D call uncertain. The CDR3 runs 15 residues. V lost 0 bases, J lost 0 bases, and 7 bases lay in between. Germline V gene sequence: CDR1 SGHKS, CDR2 YYEKEE (reference sequence). The CDR3: CASSLDGDSNQPQHF. CDR3 nucleotide sequence: TGTGCCAGCAGCTTGGACGGGGATAGCAATCAGCCCCAGCATTTT. Drawing the rest from reference TRBV5-5 and TRBJ1-5, the complete variable domain is DAGVTQSPTHLIKTRGQQVTLRCSPISGHKSVSWYQQVLGQGPQFIFQYYEKEERGRGNFPDRFSARQFPNYSSELNVNALLLGDSALYLCASSLDGDSNQPQHFGDGTRLSIL.

The chain recombines TRBV4-2 with TRBJ2-5, with a weak D call TRBD1 (5 bases). The CDR3 runs 14 residues. Trimming took off 1 base at V and 7 bases at J, with 13 bases between the two ends. CDR1 and CDR2 (germline): LGHNA, YNFKEQ. CDR3 loop: CASSQGGTGGTQYF. CDR3 DNA sequence: TGTGCCAGCAGCCAAGGGGGCACCGGTGGGACCCAGTACTTC.

V usage is TRBV3-1 (or the pseudogene TRBV3-2) and J usage is TRBJ2-1; possible D gene TRBD1, 7 bases. The CDR3 runs 14 residues. V gave up 3 bases and J gave up 6 bases, with 12 bases separating them. CDR1 is LGHDT and CDR2 is YNNKEL in the germline V gene (reference sequence). CDR3 region: CASSHRGRFNEQFF. CDR3 DNA: TGTGCCAGCAGCCACAGGGGGAGGTTCAATGAGCAGTTCTTC.

This clone showed up just a few times. V gene TRBV5-4 combines with J gene TRBJ2-2; TRBD2 might be the D (6 bases). This CDR3 is 15 amino acids long. Germline values: CDR1 SGHNT, CDR2 YYREEE (reference sequence). V was clipped by 4 bases and J by 6 bases, with 16 bases between them. The CDR3 protein is CASSDGTLAPGELFF. The CDR3 nucleotides are TGTGCCAGCAGCGACGGGACTCTCGCACCCGGGGAGCTGTTTTTT.

J is TRBJ2-7 and V is TRBV11-2; tentatively, D is TRBD2 (6 bases). Deletions cut 5 bases from V and 6 bases from J, with 14 bases between. The length of the CDR3 is 13 residues. Germline V gene sequence: CDR1 SGHAT, CDR2 FQNNGV. CDR3 region: CASSPGRGTEQYF. CDR3 DNA: TGTGCCAGCAGCCCCGGGCGCGGGACCGAGCAGTACTTC.

This sequence joins TRBV6-2 or TRBV6-3 and TRBJ1-6, with 7 positions matching TRBD1. Germline-derived CDR1 and CDR2 are MNHEY and SVGEGT. V dropped 6 bases and J dropped 6; count of bases not matched to a gene: 5. CDR3 length equals 14 residues. The CDR3 region is CASSPPGGNSPLHF. CDR3 in DNA: TGTGCCAGCAGCCCACCAGGGGGTAATTCACCCCTCCACTTT.

The chain uses TRBV3-1 (or the pseudogene TRBV3-2) and TRBJ2-5, with 8 nucleotides matching TRBD2. The CDR3 runs 16 residues. Trimming at V came to 2 bases and at J to 2 bases, leaving 7 bases not matched to a gene. Germline CDR1 reads LGHDT; CDR2 reads YNNKEL (reference sequence). Here the CDR3 reads CASSQTILAAQETQYF. The DNA for the CDR3 is TGTGCCAGCAGCCAAACTATACTAGCGGCACAAGAGACCCAGTACTTC.

The chain carries TRBV7-2 and TRBJ1-6, with a tentative D call TRBD1 (5 bases). This CDR3 contains 13 residues. The ends were cut back, 8 bases at V and 8 bases at J, with 13 bases in the middle. Germline V CDR1 and CDR2: SGHTA, FQGNSA. In DNA form, the CDR3 reads TGTGCCAGCCAGGAGGGGCTGGATTCACCCCTCCACTTT. Its protein product is CASQEGLDSPLHF. The full variable domain, rest sourced from reference TRBV7-2 and TRBJ1-6, is GAGVSQSPSNKVTEKGKDVELRCDPISGHTALYWYRQSLGQGLEFLIYFQGNSAPDKSGLPSDRFSAERTGGSVSTLTIQRTQQEDSAVYLCASQEGLDSPLHFGNGTRLTVT.

The chain is built from TRBV12-3 or TRBV12-4 and TRBJ2-2; TRBD2 might be the D (6 bases). The CDR3 sequence is 13 residues long. V lost 7 bases to trimming and J lost 3 bases, with 9 bases between them. CDR3 nucleotides: TGTGCCAGCACCAGCGGGTACACCGGGGAGCTGTTTTTT. It yields the protein CASTSGYTGELFF.

The sample holds one count of this clone. This chain links TRBV27 with TRBJ2-2; D not certain. The V end was cut by 5 bases, the J end by 5 bases, with 15 bases between. Germline V gene lookup returns CDR1 MNHEY and CDR2 SMNVEV (reference sequence). This CDR3 region has 15 residues. The DNA of the CDR3 is TGTGCCAGCAGTAAAAACAGTCAGGTTACCGGGGAGCTGTTTTTT. Translation: CASSKNSQVTGELFF.

Only a few counts were recorded for this clone. J is TRBJ1-2 and V is TRBV29-1; D might be TRBD1 (5 bases). The CDR3 is made up of 12 amino acids. V was trimmed by 3 bases and J by 6 bases, leaving 11 bases between them. Germline CDR1 reads SQVTM; CDR2 reads ANQGSEA. CDR3 sequence: CSVEKGLNGYTF. In nucleotides, the CDR3 is TGCAGCGTTGAGAAGGGGCTAAATGGCTACACCTTC.

This chain uses TRBV6-2 or TRBV6-3 with TRBJ2-3; 7 bases agree with TRBD2. The CDR3 runs 16 residues. The junction had 9 bases not matched to a gene; V was cut back by 2 bases and J by 4 bases. CDR1 MNHEY and CDR2 SVGEGT come from the germline V gene. CDR3 region: CASSYPLTSTPDTQYF. The CDR3 DNA follows: TGTGCCAGCAGTTACCCCCTGACTAGCACCCCAGATACGCAGTATTTT.